The rows below give T cell receptor beta chains drawn from one sample of a study of cytomegalovirus exposure and HLA in healthy donors. Clones were sequenced by immunoSEQ multiplex PCR, and TCRdb holds only the in-frame ones, with some missing. The data contain fewer than 130,000 clones, about 79% of them singletons. The sample taken for sequencing was PBMCs. The receptors originated from a man aged 50 or older in good health and CMV-seropositive. CDR3s include the opening cysteine and the closing phenylalanine or tryptophan. Each record gives: V gene, CDR3 length, J gene, clone size, D gene, CDR3 DNA, CDR3 protein. D genes are given only for firm matches. The size of a clone is reported for some rows only, either as once, few or many, or as a class for expanded clones.

>TRBV9|18|TRBJ1-4|.|.
TGTGCCAGCAGCCCTCGACTGTTTCTCGGGGCAACTAATGAAAAACTGTTTTTT
CASSPRLFLGATNEKLFF
>TRBV10-3|14|TRBJ2-1|.|.
TGTGCCTCCAAAGCGGCTAGCTCCTACAATGAGCAGTTCTTC
CASKAASSYNEQFF
>TRBV5-4|15|TRBJ2-7|.|TRBD2
TGTGCCAGCAGCTTGGGGCTAGCGGTTCCCTACGAGCAGTACTTC
CASSLGLAVPYEQYF
>TRBV29-1|11|TRBJ2-3|.|.
TGCACAGGGTCCAACACAGATACGCAGTATTTT
CTGSNTDTQYF
>TRBV15|17|TRBJ2-1|.|TRBD2
TGTGCCACCAGCAGCCTAGGGCGGGGGGGCTCCTACAATGAGCAGTTCTTC
CATSSLGRGGSYNEQFF
>TRBV7-2|13|TRBJ1-2|.|.
TGTGCCAGCAGCTTTAACAGCGGAAGCGGCTACACCTTC
CASSFNSGSGYTF
>TRBV7-9|14|TRBJ2-7|.|TRBD1
TGTGCCAGCAGCCCCGGACAGGGGCCCTACGAGCAGTACTTC
CASSPGQGPYEQYF
>TRBV29-1|14|TRBJ2-3|.|TRBD2
TGCAGCGCCGGAAGCGGGGGGCTGGAGGGTACGCAGTATTTT
CSAGSGGLEGTQYF
>TRBV4-1|18|TRBJ2-5|.|TRBD2
TGCGCCAGCAGCCCACGGGCTAGCGGGGGGGCCGTCATAAAGACCCAGTACTTC
CASSPRASGGAVIKTQYF
>TRBV6-5|14|TRBJ1-2|.|.
TGTGCCAGCAACGTTTCCCCGGGGGGCTATGGCTACACCTTC
CASNVSPGGYGYTF
>TRBV6-5|14|TRBJ2-7|.|TRBD2
TGTGCCAGCAGTCCCCGGACTAGATCTTACGAGCAGTACTTC
CASSPRTRSYEQYF
>TRBV6-5|15|TRBJ1-1|.|.
TGTGCCAGCAGCTCGCCGGGCCGGGGGGACACTGAAGCTTTCTTT
CASSSPGRGDTEAFF
>TRBV7-3|14|TRBJ2-7|once|TRBD1
TGTGCCAGCATCCTTCAGGGGGCCCCCTACGAGCAGTACTTC
CASILQGAPYEQYF
>TRBV5-1|13|TRBJ2-2|.|.
TGCGCCAGCAGCTTGGGTAGCGCCGGGGAGCTGTTTTTT
CASSLGSAGELFF
>TRBV2|14|TRBJ2-7|.|.
TGTGCCAGCACCGCAGGACTGAGCTCCTACGAGCAGTACTTC
CASTAGLSSYEQYF
>TRBV6-6|11|TRBJ1-4|.|TRBD1
TGTGTCAGAGGGGGCGATGAAAAACTGTTTTTT
CVRGGDEKLFF
>TRBV6-5|12|TRBJ1-1|.|.
TGTGCCAGCATCCAAGTAGGGGCTGAAGCTTTCTTT
CASIQVGAEAFF
>TRBV7-6|15|TRBJ2-5|few|TRBD2
TGTGCCAGCAGCCAGGGACTAGCGGGGAGAGAGACCCAGTACTTC
CASSQGLAGRETQYF
>TRBV5-1|16|TRBJ1-2|.|.
TGCGCCAGCAGCTTTGGGGGAGGGAACATGAACTATGGCTACACCTTC
CASSFGGGNMNYGYTF
>TRBV4-1|13|TRBJ1-2|.|TRBD1
TGCGCCAGCAGCGAGGACAGGGGCTATGGCTACACCTTC
CASSEDRGYGYTF
>TRBV2|17|TRBJ2-7|.|TRBD1
TGTGCCAGCAACGAAGGGGACAGGGGAAGTATTTCCTACGAGCAGTACTTC
CASNEGDRGSISYEQYF
>TRBV10-3|12|TRBJ2-1|few|TRBD2
TGTGCCATCACTGGAGCGGGGGGTGAGCAGTTCTTC
CAITGAGGEQFF
>TRBV6-7|15|TRBJ2-2|.|TRBD2
TGTGCCAGCAGTCGGACTAGCGGGAGGACCGGGGAGCTGTTTTTT
CASSRTSGRTGELFF
>TRBV9|14|TRBJ1-2|.|.
TGTGCCAGCACCGTGGGAGGGTTAGGGTATGGCTACACCTTC
CASTVGGLGYGYTF
>TRBV7-2|16|TRBJ2-7|.|TRBD2
TGTGCCAGCAGCTCCTTGACTAGCGGGAGTCGCAACGAGCAGTACTTC
CASSSLTSGSRNEQYF
>TRBV19|16|TRBJ1-2|few|TRBD1
TGTGCCAGTAGTCCGGACCTAGACAGGGTTTCATATGGCTACACCTTC
CASSPDLDRVSYGYTF
>TRBV4-1|15|TRBJ2-1|once|.
TGCGCCAGCAGCCAAGAATCGGGGTACCGGAATGAGCAGTTCTTC
CASSQESGYRNEQFF
>TRBV9|15|TRBJ2-5|.|.
TGTGCCAGCAGCGGGCACCCTTTTCAACAAGAGACCCAGTACTTC
CASSGHPFQQETQYF
>TRBV6-4|13|TRBJ2-7|.|.
TGTGCCAGCAGTTGGGCGTTGGATGGCGAGCAGTACTTC
CASSWALDGEQYF
>TRBV7-9|14|TRBJ1-5|.|TRBD1
TGTGCCAGCAGCTTCACAGGGGTTCATCAGCCCCAGCATTTT
CASSFTGVHQPQHF
>TRBV6-5|15|TRBJ1-3|.|TRBD1
TGTGCCAGCCGAAGACAGGGGCTCTCTGGAAACACCATATATTTT
CASRRQGLSGNTIYF
>TRBV6-5|14|TRBJ1-6|.|TRBD1
TGTGCCAGCACTAACAGGGGGCAGGGTTCACCCCTCCACTTT
CASTNRGQGSPLHF
>TRBV7-2|16|TRBJ2-3|.|TRBD2
TGTGCCAGCAGCTTACGGCGGAGCGGGGGAACAGATACGCAGTATTTT
CASSLRRSGGTDTQYF
>TRBV2|16|TRBJ2-5|once|.
TGTGCCAGCAGTGAAGGGCTAGCGCGCCTTGTTGAGACCCAGTACTTC
CASSEGLARLVETQYF
>TRBV18|13|TRBJ2-7|few|TRBD1
TGTGCCAGCTCACCGGCAGGGGGCAACGAGCAGTACTTC
CASSPAGGNEQYF
>TRBV5-8|15|TRBJ2-7|.|.
TGTGCCAGCAGCAGAGCCGGGACGGGAGTCTACGAGCAGTACTTC
CASSRAGTGVYEQYF
>TRBV7-8|16|TRBJ1-2|.|TRBD1
TGTGCCAGCAGCTTAGGAACGACAGGGCTTGGCTATGGCTACACCTTC
CASSLGTTGLGYGYTF
>TRBV25-1|14|TRBJ2-5|.|TRBD2
TGTGCCAGCCGACTAGCGTTGGGTGGGGAGACCCAGTACTTC
CASRLALGGETQYF
>TRBV7-2|15|TRBJ1-2|.|.
TGTGCCAGCAGCTTGCGGACTGCGGGGACCTATGGCTACACCTTC
CASSLRTAGTYGYTF
>TRBV5-1|14|TRBJ1-2|.|.
TGCGCCAGCAGCCCCGGGGGGGCTCCTTATGGCTACACCTTC
CASSPGGAPYGYTF
>TRBV19|14|TRBJ1-1|.|TRBD1
TGTGCCAGTACCCTGACAGGGGGGAACACTGAAGCTTTCTTT
CASTLTGGNTEAFF
>TRBV7-9|14|TRBJ2-1|.|TRBD1
TGTGCCAGCAGCTATGGGACAGGACGTACCGTAGTTTTCTTC
CASSYGTGRTVVFF
>TRBV6-1|14|TRBJ1-2|once|TRBD1
TGTGCCAGCAGCGACAGGGGAGGTTACTATGGCTACACCTTC
CASSDRGGYYGYTF
>TRBV7-2|13|TRBJ2-1|.|.
TGTGCCAGCAGCTTTGGAAGAGGGACAGAGCAGTTCTTC
CASSFGRGTEQFF
>TRBV18|14|TRBJ2-2|.|.
TGTGCCAGCTCACCCGGACTACCGACCGGGGAGCTGTTTTTT
CASSPGLPTGELFF
>TRBV19|17|TRBJ2-2|few|TRBD2
TGTGCCAGTAAGCGAGGTAGCGGGGTGGTGTACACCGGGGAGCTGTTTTTT
CASKRGSGVVYTGELFF
>TRBV11-3|14|TRBJ2-5|.|.
TGTGCCAGCAGCTTAGGACCGGGTTGGGAGACCCAGTACTTC
CASSLGPGWETQYF
>TRBV29-1|18|TRBJ2-7|.|TRBD2
TGCAGCGTTGAAGATGGGGTAGCGGGGTTGTTCGGGGCTAGCGAGCAGTACTTC
CSVEDGVAGLFGASEQYF
>TRBV27|15|TRBJ1-5|.|TRBD1
TGTGCCAGCAGTCGGACAGGGGGCGGGAATCAGCCCCAGCATTTT
CASSRTGGGNQPQHF
>TRBV19|15|TRBJ2-3|.|TRBD2
TGTGCCAGTAGTTTACTAGCGGGGCGCACAGATACGCAGTATTTT
CASSLLAGRTDTQYF